The clone carrying this TCR beta chain has more than one count but fewer than ten. Those donating, healthy Caucasian individuals from Russia, were aged roughly 6 to 95. Each sample provided at least 6 micrograms of extracted total RNA. CDR3 length: 14 amino acids. Trimming pared 0 bases from V and 6 bases from J, leaving 11 bases between. In germline, CDR1 is LNHNV, CDR2 YYDKDF (reference sequence). Next came a second PCR, run for about 6 to 12 cycles, which used a sample-barcoded 5' primer along with a J-beta primer mix. Template switching added a 12-random-nucleotide identifier to every cDNA molecule. TCRdb reprocessed the 5' RACE reads with MiXCR, giving one entry per CDR3 protein. The sample shows 550,000 to 750,000 distinct CDR3 sequences, under 25% of them seen only once. This sample is part of a study of blood T cells in healthy people across ages.

This receptor was taken from a man between 65 and 85 years old in good health. The rearrangement joins TRBV15 to TRBJ2-5; D gene ambiguous. Sequencing input: blood. The CDR3 nucleotides are TGTGCCACCAGCAGAGATCGCCTCGACCAGACCCAGTACTTC. It encodes CATSRDRLDQTQYF. Looking up the rest from reference TRBV15 and TRBJ2-5 gives the full variable domain: DAMVIQNPRYQVTQFGKPVTLSCSQTLNHNVMYWYQQKSSQAPKLLFHYYDKDFNNEADTPDNFQSRRPNTSFCFLDIRSPGLGDTAMYLCATSRDRLDQTQYFGPGTRLLVL.